Below, 23 T cell receptor beta chains from the same sample are listed, as sequenced in a study of beta chain features in type 1 diabetes. The investigators reverse transcribed all of the isolated RNA, so they sequenced expressed TCRB transcripts. Profiled with immunoSEQ multiplex PCR; TCRdb holds only in-frame clones, not every one. This repertoire shows 300,000 to 450,000 clones, roughly 12% found once; its top ten account for approximately 0.015%. Sequencing was performed on naive CD4+ T cells from blood. The receptors originated from a man aged 18 to 35 in good health.

This clone was detected only a few times. This chain links TRBV7-2 with TRBJ2-7; 8 bases match TRBD1. This CDR3 spans 13 amino acids. From germline, CDR1 is SGHTA and CDR2 FQGNSA. V lost 3 bases, J lost 5 bases, and 3 bases stayed unmatched. The CDR3 is CASSLTGADEQYF. CDR3 in DNA: TGTGCCAGCAGCTTGACAGGGGCGGACGAGCAGTACTTC.

The chain links TRBV5-4 to TRBJ1-1, with a possible D match to TRBD1 (6 bases). In germline, CDR1 is SGHNT, CDR2 YYREEE (reference sequence). The CDR3 has 14 amino acids. Trimming stripped 5 bases from V and 0 bases from J, with 11 bases between. The CDR3 DNA is TGTGCCAGCAGGATAGGACAGCTGAACACTGAAGCTTTCTTT. This translates into CASRIGQLNTEAFF. Looking up the rest from reference TRBV5-4 and TRBJ1-1 gives the full variable domain: ETGVTQSPTHLIKTRGQQVTLRCSSQSGHNTVSWYQQALGQGPQFIFQYYREEENGRGNFPPRFSGLQFPNYSSELNVNALELDDSALYLCASRIGQLNTEAFFGQGTRLTVV.

This clone was seen more than once but under ten times. The chain links TRBV7-2 to TRBJ2-2; 10 nucleotides align to TRBD2. The CDR3 covers 16 residues. CDR1 and CDR2 from the germline V gene are SGHTA and FQGNSA. V lost 2 bases to trimming and J lost 7 bases; unmatched junction nucleotides: 7. CDR3 amino acids: CASSLTLAGAVGELFF. The CDR3 nucleotides read TGTGCCAGCAGCTTAACGCTAGCGGGGGCGGTCGGGGAGCTGTTTTTT.

This clone was seen more than once but under ten times. The V gene is TRBV4-2, the J gene TRBJ2-2, with TRBD1 matching 8 bases. Trimming removed 3 bases from V and 2 bases from J; junction bases left unmatched: 2. CDR3 length equals 15 residues. CDR1 and CDR2 (germline): LGHNA, YNFKEQ. CDR3 region: CASSQDRANTGELFF. The CDR3 nucleotides are TGTGCCAGCAGCCAGGACAGGGCTAACACCGGGGAGCTGTTTTTT.

The table lists this clone with a few counts. The chain links TRBV7-9 to TRBJ1-6; maybe TRBD1 (6 bases). Germline V gene lookup returns CDR1 SEHNR and CDR2 FQNEAQ (reference sequence). The length of the CDR3 is 16 residues. The V end was cut by 1 base, the J end by 5 bases, with 12 bases between. The CDR3 DNA reads TGTGCCAGCAGCTTAGGAACAGGGTCGGATAATTCACCCCTCCACTTT. This codes for CASSLGTGSDNSPLHF. The whole variable domain, filled in from reference TRBV7-9 and TRBJ1-6, reads DTGVSQNPRHKITKRGQNVTFRCDPISEHNRLYWYRQTLGQGPEFLTYFQNEAQLEKSRLLSDRFSAERPKGSFSTLEIQRTEQGDSAMYLCASSLGTGSDNSPLHFGNGTRLTVT.

This clone showed up just a few times. The chain combines TRBV2 with TRBJ1-3, with D perhaps TRBD1 (6 bases). Germline-derived CDR1 and CDR2 are SNHLY and FYNNEI. This CDR3 region has 14 residues. With 8 bases removed from V and 1 base from J, the gap between germline ends came to 12 bases. CDR3 in DNA: TGTGCCAGCCGACAGGACTCGTCTGGAAACACCATATATTTT. Amino acid sequence: CASRQDSSGNTIYF.

The chain links TRBV7-2 to TRBJ2-3, with 12 bases that match TRBD2. Germline assignment: CDR1 SGHTA and CDR2 FQGNSA. The CDR3 totals 18 residues. V was clipped by 0 bases and J by 7 bases; unmatched bases: 11. CDR3 sequence: CASSLALAGGLVRNTQYF. The CDR3 region has the DNA TGTGCCAGCAGCTTAGCACTAGCGGGGGGCCTGGTCAGGAATACGCAGTATTTT.

This clone was counted a few times. The V gene is TRBV7-9, the J gene TRBJ2-7, with D perhaps matching TRBD2 (5 bases). The CDR3 contains 12 residues. Trimming pared 5 bases from V and 2 bases from J, leaving 7 bases between. CDR1 and CDR2 from the germline V gene are SEHNR and FQNEAQ (reference sequence). The CDR3: CASSPGAYEQYF. The CDR3 DNA reads as TGTGCCAGCAGCCCCGGGGCCTACGAGCAGTACTTC. The complete variable domain, with remaining parts taken from reference TRBV7-9 and TRBJ2-7, reads DTGVSQNPRHKITKRGQNVTFRCDPISEHNRLYWYRQTLGQGPEFLTYFQNEAQLEKSRLLSDRFSAERPKGSFSTLEIQRTEQGDSAMYLCASSPGAYEQYFGPGTRLTVT.

This clone was recorded a few times. The chain uses TRBV4-2 and TRBJ1-2; unclear D gene. This CDR3 is 12 amino acids long. Trimming cost V 3 bases and J 3 bases, with 5 bases left between them. In germline, CDR1 is LGHNA, CDR2 YNFKEQ. This CDR3 reads CASSQEYYGYTF. CDR3 bases: TGTGCCAGCAGCCAGGAGTACTATGGCTACACCTTC.

The chain recombines TRBV30 with TRBJ2-5; TRBD2 agrees at 7 bases. Trimming cost V 2 bases and J 7 bases; bases outside gene matches: 13. Germline V gene data show CDR1 as GTSNPN and CDR2 as SVGIG (reference sequence). This CDR3 has 15 amino acids. In DNA, the CDR3 is TGTGCCTGGAGTCAACTGGCACTAGCGACGGGGACCCAGTACTTC. Its protein is CAWSQLALATGTQYF. The complete variable domain, with remaining parts taken from reference TRBV30 and TRBJ2-5, reads SQTIHQWPATLVQPVGSPLSLECTVEGTSNPNLYWYRQAAGRGLQLLFYSVGIGQISSEVPQNLSASRPQDRQFILSSKKLLLSDSGFYLCAWSQLALATGTQYFGPGTRLLVL.

This clone was counted between two and nine times. This sequence joins TRBV9 and TRBJ2-5, with a tentative D call TRBD1 (6 bases). The V end lost 3 bases, the J end lost 5 bases, and 14 bases lay between the germline ends. The CDR3 has 14 residues. Looked up from germline, CDR1 is SGDLS and CDR2 is YYNGEE. The CDR3 DNA is TGTGCCAGCAGCGCCCGGATGAGGGGGGAGACCCAGTACTTC. The encoded protein is CASSARMRGETQYF.

This clone was observed a few times. The chain is built from TRBV21-1 and TRBJ1-6; no DNA check was done on the table's D call, TRBD1. TRBV21-1 is described as a pseudogene. The CDR3 sequence is 18 residues long. The chain's CDR3 is CASSNVDLSTGGGSPLHF. The CDR3 nucleotides read TGTGCCAGCAGCAACGTGGACCTCTCGACAGGGGGCGGTTCACCCCTCCACTTT.

Only a few counts were recorded for this clone. The chain carries TRBV28 and TRBJ1-1, with D maybe TRBD1 (5 bases). V lost 3 bases and J lost 10, with 12 bases in between. Germline-derived CDR1 and CDR2 are MDHEN and SYDVKM. CDR3 length equals 12 residues. CDR3 DNA sequence: TGTGCCAGCAGTTTTCGAGGGGAGGGAGCTTTCTTT. It specifies CASSFRGEGAFF.

This rearrangement joins TRBV19 to TRBJ2-1; 8 nucleotides line up with TRBD2. Germline V CDR1 and CDR2: LNHDA, SQIVND (reference sequence). Germline trimming cut 3 bases from V and 8 bases from J; bases unmatched to any gene: 9. This CDR3 has 15 amino acids. CDR3 residues: CASSIVPGGPHEQFF. CDR3 coding DNA: TGTGCCAGTAGTATTGTGCCGGGAGGGCCTCATGAGCAGTTCTTC.

This clone was seen a few times. The rearrangement joins TRBV6-5 to TRBJ2-2; TRBD1 matches at 7 bases. The germline V gene has CDR1 MNHEY and CDR2 SVGAGI. J was trimmed by 1 base and V by 8 bases; bases with no gene match: 4. This CDR3 has 14 residues. The CDR3 loop is CASSDRMNTGELFF. The CDR3 nucleotides read TGTGCCAGCTCGGACAGGATGAACACCGGGGAGCTGTTTTTT.

The chain is built from TRBV7-9 and TRBJ2-7, with D possibly being TRBD1 (5 bases). V was trimmed by 3 bases and J by 0 bases, leaving 9 bases between them. Germline CDR1 is SEHNR and CDR2 is FQNEAQ (reference sequence). The CDR3 has 14 amino acids. The CDR3 DNA is TGTGCCAGCAGCTTGGCCAGGGACTCCTACGAGCAGTACTTC. It encodes CASSLARDSYEQYF.

The chain carries TRBV5-1 and TRBJ2-1, with a weak D call TRBD2 (6 bases). Germline CDR1 is SGHRS and CDR2 is YFSETQ. This CDR3 contains 15 residues. Trimming shortened V by 2 bases and J by 7 bases, and 16 bases separated the two germline ends. The CDR3: CASSLRWEAGNEQFF. DNA for the CDR3: TGCGCCAGCAGCTTACGGTGGGAGGCGGGGAATGAGCAGTTCTTC.

V gene TRBV5-1 combines with J gene TRBJ2-7; 7 bases line up with TRBD1. V trimming: 4 bases; J trimming: 6 bases; junction bases outside the gene matches: 7. CDR1 is SGHRS and CDR2 is YFSETQ in the germline V gene. The CDR3 loop spans 13 amino acids. The CDR3 DNA follows: TGCGCCAGCAGCCCAAGGACAGGTAGCGAGCAGTACTTC. Translation: CASSPRTGSEQYF.

The chain uses TRBV7-2 and TRBJ2-3; D remains unclear. Germline CDR1 and CDR2: SGHTA and FQGNSA. Deletions cut 1 base from V and 6 bases from J, with 5 bases between. The CDR3 is 12 amino acids. The CDR3 region is CASSLDWDTQYF. The CDR3 nucleotides are TGTGCCAGCAGCTTAGACTGGGATACGCAGTATTTT. The full variable domain, rest sourced from reference TRBV7-2 and TRBJ2-3, is GAGVSQSPSNKVTEKGKDVELRCDPISGHTALYWYRQSLGQGLEFLIYFQGNSAPDKSGLPSDRFSAERTGGSVSTLTIQRTQQEDSAVYLCASSLDWDTQYFGPGTRLTVL.

CDR3 coding DNA: TGTGCCAGCAGTTACTTTACTGAAGCTAACTATGGCTACACCTTC. It codes for CASSYFTEANYGYTF. The chain has TRBV6-6 and TRBJ1-2, with D unclear. Germline CDR1 is MNHNY and CDR2 is SVGAGI (reference sequence). V was pared by 1 base and J by 0 bases, with 9 bases between. The CDR3 is made up of 15 amino acids.

In this sample, this clone turned up a few times. The gene calls are TRBV7-2 and TRBJ2-1; D is unresolved. The CDR3 consists of 13 residues. The V end lost 8 bases, the J end lost 6 bases, and 14 bases lay between the germline ends. Per the germline V gene, CDR1 is SGHTA and CDR2 is FQGNSA. CDR3 sequence (DNA): TGTGCCAGCTCCGAGGAGTCGCTCAATGAGCAGTTCTTC. Translation: CASSEESLNEQFF.

There are a few counts of this clone. This chain links TRBV6-5 with TRBJ2-7; TRBD2 agrees at 7 bases. V trimming: 2 bases; J trimming: 5 bases; junction bases outside the gene matches: 6. CDR3 length equals 14 residues. Germline values: CDR1 MNHEY, CDR2 SVGAGI. The CDR3 DNA follows: TGTGCCAGCAGTTACGGGGGGGGTGCCGACGAGCAGTACTTC. Translating gives CASSYGGGADEQYF.

This clone has a handful of counts. The sample carries other DNA sequences with the same CDR3. V usage is TRBV5-1 and J usage is TRBJ1-1; D might be TRBD1 (5 bases). The CDR3 totals 14 residues. Germline assignment: CDR1 SGHRS and CDR2 YFSETQ. The V end was cut by 0 bases, the J end by 1 base, with 7 bases between. The DNA of the CDR3 is TGCGCCAGCAGCTTGGACAGGCCGAACACTGAAGCTTTCTTT. This translates into CASSLDRPNTEAFF.